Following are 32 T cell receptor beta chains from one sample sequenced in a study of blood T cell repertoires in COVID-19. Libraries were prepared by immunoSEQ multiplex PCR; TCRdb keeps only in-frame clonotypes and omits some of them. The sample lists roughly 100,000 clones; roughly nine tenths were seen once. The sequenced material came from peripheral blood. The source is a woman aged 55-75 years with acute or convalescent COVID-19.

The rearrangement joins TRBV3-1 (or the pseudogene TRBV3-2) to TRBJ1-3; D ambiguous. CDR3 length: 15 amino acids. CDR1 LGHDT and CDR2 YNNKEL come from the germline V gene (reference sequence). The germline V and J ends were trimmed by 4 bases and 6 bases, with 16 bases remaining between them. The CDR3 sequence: CASSPGGSLSNTIYF. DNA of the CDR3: TGTGCCAGCAGCCCCGGAGGCAGCTTGTCAAACACCATATATTTT.

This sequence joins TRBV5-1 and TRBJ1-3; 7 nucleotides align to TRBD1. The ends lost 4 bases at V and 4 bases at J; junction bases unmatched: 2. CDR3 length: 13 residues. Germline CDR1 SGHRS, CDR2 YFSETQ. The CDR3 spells CASSVGQGNTIYF. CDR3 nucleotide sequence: TGCGCCAGCAGCGTGGGACAGGGAAACACCATATATTTT.

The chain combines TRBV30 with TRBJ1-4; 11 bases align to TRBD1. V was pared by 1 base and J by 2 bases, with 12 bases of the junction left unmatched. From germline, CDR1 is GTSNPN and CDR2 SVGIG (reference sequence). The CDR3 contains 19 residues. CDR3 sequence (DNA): TGTGCCTGGAGTGGGGTGGCGGACAGGGGGCGCGGGACTAATGAAAAACTGTTTTTT. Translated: CAWSGVADRGRGTNEKLFF.

CDR3 nucleotides: TGTGCCAGCAGCCCCCGACAGGGTGTCCAAGAGACCCAGTACTTC. Its translation: CASSPRQGVQETQYF. The rearrangement uses TRBV9 and TRBJ2-5; 7 bases match TRBD1. The CDR3 spans 15 residues. Germline values: CDR1 SGDLS, CDR2 YYNGEE. The V and J ends lost 4 bases and 1 base, in that order; junction bases with no gene match: 7.

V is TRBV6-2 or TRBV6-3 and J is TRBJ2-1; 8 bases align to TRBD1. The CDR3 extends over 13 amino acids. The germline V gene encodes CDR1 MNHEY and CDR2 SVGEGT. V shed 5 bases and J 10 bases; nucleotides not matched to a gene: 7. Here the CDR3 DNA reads TGTGCCAGCAGTCCCCTGGACAGGGCAGAGCAGTTCTTC. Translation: CASSPLDRAEQFF.

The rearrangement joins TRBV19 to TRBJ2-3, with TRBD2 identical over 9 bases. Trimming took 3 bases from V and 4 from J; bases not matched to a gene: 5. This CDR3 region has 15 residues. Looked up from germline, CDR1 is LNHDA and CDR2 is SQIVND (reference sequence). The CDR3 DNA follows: TGTGCCAGTAGTATGGTGGCGGGAGGGCCAGATACGCAGTATTTT. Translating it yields CASSMVAGGPDTQYF.

CDR3 protein: CSGLQSHTGELFF. CDR3 in DNA: TGCAGCGGCCTACAGAGCCACACCGGGGAGCTGTTTTTT. The V gene is TRBV29-1, the J gene TRBJ2-2; D not certain. Trimming cost V 7 bases and J 3 bases, with 12 bases left between them. Germline assignment: CDR1 SQVTM and CDR2 ANQGSEA. This CDR3 comprises 13 residues.

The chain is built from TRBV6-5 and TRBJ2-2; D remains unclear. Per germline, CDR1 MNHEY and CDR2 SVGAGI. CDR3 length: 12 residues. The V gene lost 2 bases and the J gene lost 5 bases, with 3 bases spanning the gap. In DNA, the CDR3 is TGTGCCAGCAGTTACCAGACCGGGGAGCTGTTTTTT. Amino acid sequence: CASSYQTGELFF.

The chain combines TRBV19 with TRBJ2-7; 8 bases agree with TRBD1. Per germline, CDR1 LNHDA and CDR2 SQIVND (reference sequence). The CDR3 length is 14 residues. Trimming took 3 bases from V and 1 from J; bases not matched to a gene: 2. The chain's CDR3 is CASSIRTGSYEQYF. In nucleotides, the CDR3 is TGTGCCAGTAGTATTCGGACAGGGTCCTACGAGCAGTACTTC.

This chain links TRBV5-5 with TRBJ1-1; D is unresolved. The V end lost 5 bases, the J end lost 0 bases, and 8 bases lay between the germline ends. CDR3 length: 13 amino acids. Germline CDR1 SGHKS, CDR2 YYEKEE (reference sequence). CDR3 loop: CASSSKMNTEAFF. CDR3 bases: TGTGCCAGCAGTTCCAAAATGAACACTGAAGCTTTCTTT. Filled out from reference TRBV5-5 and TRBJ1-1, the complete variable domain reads DAGVTQSPTHLIKTRGQQVTLRCSPISGHKSVSWYQQVLGQGPQFIFQYYEKEERGRGNFPDRFSARQFPNYSSELNVNALLLGDSALYLCASSSKMNTEAFFGQGTRLTVV.

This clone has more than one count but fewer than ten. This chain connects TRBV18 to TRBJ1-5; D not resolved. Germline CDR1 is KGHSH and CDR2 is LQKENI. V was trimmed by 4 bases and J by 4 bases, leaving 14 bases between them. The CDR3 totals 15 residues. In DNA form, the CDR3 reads TGTGCCAGCTCACTTCTCGGTGGGGAGAATCAGCCCCAGCATTTT. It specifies CASSLLGGENQPQHF.

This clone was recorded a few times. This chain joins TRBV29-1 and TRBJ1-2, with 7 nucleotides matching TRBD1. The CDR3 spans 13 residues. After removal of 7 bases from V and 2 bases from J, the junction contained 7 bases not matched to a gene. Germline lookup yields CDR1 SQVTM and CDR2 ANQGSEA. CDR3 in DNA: TGCAGCGACTGGGACAGAGCCAACTATGGCTACACCTTC. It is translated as CSDWDRANYGYTF.

In DNA form, the CDR3 reads TGTGCCAGCAGTTTAGTTCGGGAAAAACTGTTTTTT. It translates to CASSLVREKLFF. The chain recombines TRBV12-3 or TRBV12-4 with TRBJ1-4; D is ambiguous. V lost 1 base and J lost 8, with 5 bases in between. The CDR3 has 12 residues.

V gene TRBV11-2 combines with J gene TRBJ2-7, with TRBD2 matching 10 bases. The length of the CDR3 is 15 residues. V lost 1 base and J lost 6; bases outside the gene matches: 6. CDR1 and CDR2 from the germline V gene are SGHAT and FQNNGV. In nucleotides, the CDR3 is TGTGCCAGCAGCTTAGGGACTAGCGGACCCACCGAGCAGTACGTC. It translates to CASSLGTSGPTEQYV.

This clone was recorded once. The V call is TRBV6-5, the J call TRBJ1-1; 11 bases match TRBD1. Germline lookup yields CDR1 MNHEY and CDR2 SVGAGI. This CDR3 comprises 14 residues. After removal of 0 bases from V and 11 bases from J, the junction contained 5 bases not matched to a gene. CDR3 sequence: CASSYSGQGATAFF. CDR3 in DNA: TGTGCCAGCAGTTACTCCGGACAGGGGGCGACGGCTTTCTTT.

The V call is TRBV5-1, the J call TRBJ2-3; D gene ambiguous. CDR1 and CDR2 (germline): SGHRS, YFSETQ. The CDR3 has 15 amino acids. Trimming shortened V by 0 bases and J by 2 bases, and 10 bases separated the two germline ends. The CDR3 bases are TGCGCCAGCAGCTTGGACTCACCCCCCACAGATACGCAGTATTTT. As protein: CASSLDSPPTDTQYF.

The DNA of the CDR3 is TGTGCCAGCAGCGCCGGAGGGGCGGGCACAGATACGCAGTATTTT. Protein product: CASSAGGAGTDTQYF. The rearrangement uses TRBV7-3 and TRBJ2-3; TRBD2 is a possible D gene (6 bases). V lost 5 bases, J lost 1 base, and 13 bases lay in between. Germline V CDR1 and CDR2: SGHTA, FQGTGA. The CDR3 has 15 residues.

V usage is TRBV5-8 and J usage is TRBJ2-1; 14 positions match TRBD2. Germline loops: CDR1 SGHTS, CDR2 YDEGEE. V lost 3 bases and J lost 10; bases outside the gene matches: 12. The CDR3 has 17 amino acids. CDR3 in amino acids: CASSSLPGLAGDKEQFF. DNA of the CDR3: TGTGCCAGCAGCTCCCTGCCGGGACTAGCGGGAGATAAGGAGCAGTTCTTC.

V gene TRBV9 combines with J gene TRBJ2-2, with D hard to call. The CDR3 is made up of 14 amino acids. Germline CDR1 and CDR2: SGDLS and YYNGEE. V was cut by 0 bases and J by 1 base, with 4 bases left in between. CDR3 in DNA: TGTGCCAGCAGCGTAGTACTGAACACCGGGGAGCTGTTTTTT. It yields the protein CASSVVLNTGELFF.

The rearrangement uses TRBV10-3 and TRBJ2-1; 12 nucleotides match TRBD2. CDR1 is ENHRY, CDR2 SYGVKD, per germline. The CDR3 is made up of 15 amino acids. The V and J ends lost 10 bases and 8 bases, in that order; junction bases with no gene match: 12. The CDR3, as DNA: TGTGCCAGCCGACTAGCGGGAGAAGCAAGCTATGAGCAGTTCTTC. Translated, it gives CASRLAGEASYEQFF.

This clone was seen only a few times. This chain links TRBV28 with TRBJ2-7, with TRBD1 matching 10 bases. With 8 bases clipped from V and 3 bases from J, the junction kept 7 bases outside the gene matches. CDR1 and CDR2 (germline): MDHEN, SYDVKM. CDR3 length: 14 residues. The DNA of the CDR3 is TGTGCCAGCGGGGACAGGGGAGGAATCTACGAGCAGTACTTC. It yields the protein CASGDRGGIYEQYF.

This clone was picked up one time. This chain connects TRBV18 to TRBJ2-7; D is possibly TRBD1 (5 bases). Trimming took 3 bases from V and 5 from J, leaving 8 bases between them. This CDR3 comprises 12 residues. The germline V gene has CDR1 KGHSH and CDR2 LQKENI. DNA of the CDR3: TGTGCCAGCTCACCTTCAGGGCACGAGCAGTACGTC. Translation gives CASSPSGHEQYV.

CDR3 nucleotide sequence: TGTGCCAGCACCTCTCCGGGAAGACAGGACACTGAAGCTTTCTTT. This sequence encodes CASTSPGRQDTEAFF. The V call is TRBV28, the J call TRBJ1-1; TRBD1 is a possible D gene (6 bases). Germline assignment: CDR1 MDHEN and CDR2 SYDVKM. V lost 7 bases and J 3 bases, leaving 18 bases between the germline ends. The CDR3 runs to 15 residues.

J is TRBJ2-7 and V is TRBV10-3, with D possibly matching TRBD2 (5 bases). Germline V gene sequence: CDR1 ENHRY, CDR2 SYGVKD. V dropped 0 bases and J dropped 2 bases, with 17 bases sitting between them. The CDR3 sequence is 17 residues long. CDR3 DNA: TGTGCCATCAGTGAGTCGAGGTGGCGGAGGTTTACCTACGAGCAGTACTTC. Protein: CAISESRWRRFTYEQYF.

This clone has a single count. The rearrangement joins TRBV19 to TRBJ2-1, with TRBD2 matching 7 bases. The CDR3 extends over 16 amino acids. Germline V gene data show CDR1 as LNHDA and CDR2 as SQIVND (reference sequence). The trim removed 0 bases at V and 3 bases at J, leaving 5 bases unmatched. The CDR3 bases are TGTGCCAGTAGTATAGAGGGCGGGAGAGGCTACAATGAGCAGTTCTTC. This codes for CASSIEGGRGYNEQFF.

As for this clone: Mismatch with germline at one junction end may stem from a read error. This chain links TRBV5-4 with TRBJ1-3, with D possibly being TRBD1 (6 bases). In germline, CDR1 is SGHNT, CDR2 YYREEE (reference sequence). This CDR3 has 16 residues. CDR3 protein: CASSRTGRVSENTIYF. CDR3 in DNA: TGTGCCAGCAGCAGAACAGGGAGGGTCTCTGAAAACACCATATATTTT.

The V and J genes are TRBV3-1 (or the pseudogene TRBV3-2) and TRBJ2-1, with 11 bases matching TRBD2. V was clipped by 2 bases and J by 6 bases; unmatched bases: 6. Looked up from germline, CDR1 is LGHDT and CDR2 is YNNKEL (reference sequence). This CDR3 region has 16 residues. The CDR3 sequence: CASSQLAGGLLNEQFF. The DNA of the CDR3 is TGTGCCAGCAGCCAACTAGCGGGAGGCCTACTCAATGAGCAGTTCTTC.

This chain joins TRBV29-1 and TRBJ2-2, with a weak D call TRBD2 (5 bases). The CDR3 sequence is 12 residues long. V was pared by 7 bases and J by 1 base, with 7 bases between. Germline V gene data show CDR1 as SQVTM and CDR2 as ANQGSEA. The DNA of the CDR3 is TGCAGCGCAGCGGAGAACACCGGGGAGCTGTTTTTT. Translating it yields CSAAENTGELFF.

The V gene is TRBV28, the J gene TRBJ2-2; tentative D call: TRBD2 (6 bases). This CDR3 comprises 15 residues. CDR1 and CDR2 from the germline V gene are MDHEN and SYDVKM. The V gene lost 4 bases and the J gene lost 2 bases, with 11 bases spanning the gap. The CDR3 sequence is CASSSRLVNTGELFF. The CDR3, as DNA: TGTGCCAGCAGTTCCAGACTAGTTAACACCGGGGAGCTGTTTTTT.

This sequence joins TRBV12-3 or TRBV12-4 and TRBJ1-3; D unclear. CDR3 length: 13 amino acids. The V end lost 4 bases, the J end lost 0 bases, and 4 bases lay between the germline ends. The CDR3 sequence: CASSSTSGNTIYF. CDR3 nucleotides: TGTGCCAGCAGTTCTACCTCTGGAAACACCATATATTTT.

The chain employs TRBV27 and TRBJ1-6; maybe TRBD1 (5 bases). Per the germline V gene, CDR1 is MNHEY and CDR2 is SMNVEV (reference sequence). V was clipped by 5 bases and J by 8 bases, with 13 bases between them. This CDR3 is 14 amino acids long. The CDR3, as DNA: TGTGCCAGCAGTCCGGGCAGGGCTCATTCACCCCTCCACTTT. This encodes CASSPGRAHSPLHF.

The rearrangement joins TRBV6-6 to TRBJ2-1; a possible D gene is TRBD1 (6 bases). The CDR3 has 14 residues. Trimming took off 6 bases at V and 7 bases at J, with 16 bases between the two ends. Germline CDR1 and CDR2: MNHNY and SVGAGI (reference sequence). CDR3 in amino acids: CASSQGSVWNEQFF. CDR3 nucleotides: TGTGCCAGCAGCCAGGGGTCGGTTTGGAATGAGCAGTTCTTC.